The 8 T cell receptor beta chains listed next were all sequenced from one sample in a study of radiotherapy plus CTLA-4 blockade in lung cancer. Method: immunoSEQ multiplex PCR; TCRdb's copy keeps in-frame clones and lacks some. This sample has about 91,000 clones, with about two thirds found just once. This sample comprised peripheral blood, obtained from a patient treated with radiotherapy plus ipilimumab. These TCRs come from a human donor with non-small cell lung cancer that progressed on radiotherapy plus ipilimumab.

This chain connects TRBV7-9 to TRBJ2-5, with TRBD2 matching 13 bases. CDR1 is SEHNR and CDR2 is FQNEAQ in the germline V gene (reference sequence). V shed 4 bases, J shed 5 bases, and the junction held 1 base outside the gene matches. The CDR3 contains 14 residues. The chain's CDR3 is CASSSGLAGETQYF. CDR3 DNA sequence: TGTGCCAGCAGCTCGGGACTAGCGGGGGAGACCCAGTACTTC.

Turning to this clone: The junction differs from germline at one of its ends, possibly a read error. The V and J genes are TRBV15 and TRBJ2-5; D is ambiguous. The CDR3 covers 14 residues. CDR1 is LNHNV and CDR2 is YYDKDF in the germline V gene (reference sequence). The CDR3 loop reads CATSREGPEETQYF. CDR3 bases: TGTGCCACCAGCCGAGAAGGACCTGAGGAGACCCAGTACTTC.

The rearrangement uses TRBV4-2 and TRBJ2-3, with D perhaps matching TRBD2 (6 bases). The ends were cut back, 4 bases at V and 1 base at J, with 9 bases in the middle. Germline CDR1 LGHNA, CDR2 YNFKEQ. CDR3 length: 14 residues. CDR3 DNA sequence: TGTGCCAGCAGCCCCTCGGGGGGCACAGATACGCAGTATTTT. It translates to CASSPSGGTDTQYF.

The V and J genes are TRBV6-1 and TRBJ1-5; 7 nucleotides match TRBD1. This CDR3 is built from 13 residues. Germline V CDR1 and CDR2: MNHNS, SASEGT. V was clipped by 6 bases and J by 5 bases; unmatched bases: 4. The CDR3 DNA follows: TGTGCCAGCAGCTCTCAGGGGGATCAGCCCCAGCATTTT. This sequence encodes CASSSQGDQPQHF.

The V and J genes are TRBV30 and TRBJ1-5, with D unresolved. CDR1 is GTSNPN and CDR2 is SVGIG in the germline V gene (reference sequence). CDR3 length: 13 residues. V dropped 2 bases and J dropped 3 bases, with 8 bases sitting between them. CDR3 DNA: TGTGCCTGGAGTCCAGGATACAATCAGCCCCAGCATTTT. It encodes CAWSPGYNQPQHF.

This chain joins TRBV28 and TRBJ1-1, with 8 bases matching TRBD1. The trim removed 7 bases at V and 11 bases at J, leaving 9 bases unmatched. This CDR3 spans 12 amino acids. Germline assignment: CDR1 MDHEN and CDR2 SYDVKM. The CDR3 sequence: CASNTQGATAFF. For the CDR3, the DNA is TGTGCCAGCAACACTCAGGGGGCGACGGCTTTCTTT.

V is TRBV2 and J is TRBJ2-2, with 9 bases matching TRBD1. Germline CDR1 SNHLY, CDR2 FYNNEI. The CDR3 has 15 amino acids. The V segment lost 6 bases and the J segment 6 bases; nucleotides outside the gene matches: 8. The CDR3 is CASSPGTGPPGELFF. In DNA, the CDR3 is TGTGCCAGCAGCCCCGGGACAGGGCCCCCCGGGGAGCTGTTTTTT.

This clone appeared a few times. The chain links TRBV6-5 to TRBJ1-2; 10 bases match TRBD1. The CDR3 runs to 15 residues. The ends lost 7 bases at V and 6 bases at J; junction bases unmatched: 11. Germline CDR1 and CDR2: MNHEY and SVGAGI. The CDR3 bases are TGTGCCAGCATCCAGACAGGGGGCGCAGGAAATGGCTACACCTTC. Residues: CASIQTGGAGNGYTF.